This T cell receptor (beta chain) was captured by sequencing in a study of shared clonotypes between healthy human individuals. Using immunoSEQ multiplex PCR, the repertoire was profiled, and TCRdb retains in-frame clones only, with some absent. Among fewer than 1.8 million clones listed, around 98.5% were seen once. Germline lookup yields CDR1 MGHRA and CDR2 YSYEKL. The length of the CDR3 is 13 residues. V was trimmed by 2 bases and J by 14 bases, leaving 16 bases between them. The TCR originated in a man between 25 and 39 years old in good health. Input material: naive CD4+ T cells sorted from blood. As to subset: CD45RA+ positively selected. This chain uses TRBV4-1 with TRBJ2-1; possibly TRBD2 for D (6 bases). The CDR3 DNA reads TGCGCCAGCAGCCAACCCGCGGGCGGCGGGAAGTTCTTC. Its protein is CASSQPAGGGKFF.